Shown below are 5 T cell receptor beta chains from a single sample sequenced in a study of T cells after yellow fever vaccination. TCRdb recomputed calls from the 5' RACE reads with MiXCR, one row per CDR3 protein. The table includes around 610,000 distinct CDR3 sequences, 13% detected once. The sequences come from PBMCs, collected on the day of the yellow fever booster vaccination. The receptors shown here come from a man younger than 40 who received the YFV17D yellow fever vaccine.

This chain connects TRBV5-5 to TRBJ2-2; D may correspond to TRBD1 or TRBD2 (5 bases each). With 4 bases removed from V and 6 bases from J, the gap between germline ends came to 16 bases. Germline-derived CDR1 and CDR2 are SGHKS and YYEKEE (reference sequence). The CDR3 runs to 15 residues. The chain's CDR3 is CASSPEGTLAGELFF. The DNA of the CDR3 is TGTGCCAGCAGCCCTGAGGGGACGTTGGCCGGGGAGCTGTTTTTT.

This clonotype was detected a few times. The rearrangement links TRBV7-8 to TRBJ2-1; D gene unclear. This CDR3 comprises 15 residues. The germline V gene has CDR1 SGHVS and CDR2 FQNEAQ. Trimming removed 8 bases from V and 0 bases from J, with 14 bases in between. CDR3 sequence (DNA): TGTGCCAGCGGAATCAACTATGGCTCCTACAATGAGCAGTTCTTC. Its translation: CASGINYGSYNEQFF.

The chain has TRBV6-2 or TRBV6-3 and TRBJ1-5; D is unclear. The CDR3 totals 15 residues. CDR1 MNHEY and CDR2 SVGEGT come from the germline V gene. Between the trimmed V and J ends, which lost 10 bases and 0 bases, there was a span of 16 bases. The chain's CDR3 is CATLKGENSNQPQHF. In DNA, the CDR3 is TGTGCCACCCTAAAAGGCGAAAATAGCAATCAGCCCCAGCATTTT.

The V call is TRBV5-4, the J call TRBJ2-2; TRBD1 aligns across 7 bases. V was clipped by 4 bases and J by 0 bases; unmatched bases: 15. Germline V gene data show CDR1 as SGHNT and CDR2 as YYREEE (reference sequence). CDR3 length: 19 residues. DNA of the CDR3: TGTGCCAGCAGCAGGCCATCGACGACAGGGCCGACGAACACCGGGGAGCTGTTTTTT. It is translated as CASSRPSTTGPTNTGELFF.

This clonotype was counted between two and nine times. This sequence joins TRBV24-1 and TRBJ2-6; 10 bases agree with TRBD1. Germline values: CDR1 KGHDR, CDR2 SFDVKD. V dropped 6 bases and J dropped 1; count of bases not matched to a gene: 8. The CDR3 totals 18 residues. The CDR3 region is CATSPTGGTRSGANVLTF. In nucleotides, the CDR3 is TGTGCCACCAGTCCGACAGGGGGCACCAGGTCTGGGGCCAACGTCCTGACTTTC.